These T cell receptor beta chains were read from a single sample in a study of cytomegalovirus exposure and HLA in healthy donors. Sequencing used immunoSEQ multiplex PCR; TCRdb keeps in-frame clones, though not all of them. The table has around 120,000 clones, under 90% seen once. The sequencing input was PBMCs. Receptors were obtained from a woman aged 40 to 50 in good health and CMV-seronegative. The CDR3 runs from the conserved cysteine through the conserved F or W. A D gene is named only where the DNA matches it firmly. Not all rows give a size; the values are once, few, many and, for expanded clones, a class.

NA,NA,TRBV18,TRBJ2-7,CASSSLGGTDEQYF,TGTGCCAGCTCATCCCTGGGCGGGACTGACGAGCAGTACTTC
NA,few,TRBV28,TRBJ1-4,CASSQGNEKLFF,TGTGCCAGCAGCCAGGGTAATGAAAAACTGTTTTTT
TRBD1,NA,TRBV19,TRBJ2-1,CASSIDRGYDNEQFF,TGTGCCAGTAGTATTGACAGGGGGTACGACAATGAGCAGTTCTTC
NA,NA,TRBV7-9,TRBJ1-6,CASSSSSSYNSPLHF,TGTGCCAGCAGCTCTAGCAGCTCCTATAATTCACCCCTCCACTTT
TRBD1,few,TRBV19,TRBJ1-6,CASRGQGAGNSPLHF,TGTGCCAGTAGGGGACAGGGGGCGGGAAATTCACCCCTCCACTTT
TRBD2,NA,TRBV5-1,TRBJ2-5,CASSLAGRGDRETQYF,TGCGCCAGCAGCTTGGCCGGGCGGGGGGATCGAGAGACCCAGTACTTC
TRBD1,NA,TRBV10-3,TRBJ1-1,CAISDGTANTEAFF,TGTGCCATCAGTGACGGGACAGCGAACACTGAAGCTTTCTTT
NA,NA,TRBV6-7,TRBJ2-7,CASLTGACYEQYF,TGTGCCAGTCTGACAGGCGCTTGTTACGAGCAGTACTTC
NA,NA,TRBV5-1,TRBJ2-6,CASSLGRDSGANVLTF,TGCGCCAGCAGCTTGGGCCGGGACTCTGGGGCCAACGTCCTGACTTTC
NA,NA,TRBV6-1,TRBJ2-1,CASSDDNEQFF,TGTGCCAGCAGTGACGACAATGAGCAGTTCTTC
TRBD1,NA,TRBV5-6,TRBJ1-6,CASSFILGQGNSPLHF,TGTGCCAGCAGCTTTATCTTGGGACAGGGAAATTCACCCCTCCACTTT
NA,NA,TRBV15,TRBJ2-5,CATSDSKQKLVRKQETQYF,TGTGCCACCAGCGACAGTAAGCAAAAACTCGTAAGAAAACAAGAGACCCAGTACTTC
TRBD1,NA,TRBV5-1,TRBJ1-2,CASRPTGGEGYTF,TGCGCCAGCAGACCGACAGGGGGCGAGGGCTACACCTTC
TRBD1,few,TRBV18,TRBJ1-1,CASSQRQGSSNTEAFF,TGTGCCAGCTCACAAAGACAGGGGAGTTCGAACACTGAAGCTTTCTTT
TRBD1,NA,TRBV7-9,TRBJ1-6,CASSLLRGNSPLHF,TGTGCCAGCAGCTTACTCAGGGGGAATTCACCCCTCCACTTT
NA,NA,TRBV15,TRBJ2-3,CATSASRAADTQYF,TGTGCCACCAGCGCATCCAGGGCAGCAGATACGCAGTATTTT
TRBD1,NA,TRBV9,TRBJ1-3,CASSPRGTGKTGNTIYF,TGTGCCAGCAGCCCGAGAGGGACAGGGAAAACTGGAAACACCATATATTTT
NA,NA,TRBV5-6,TRBJ2-7,CASSLQIGGLSYEQYF,TGTGCCAGCAGCCTGCAGATCGGGGGGCTATCCTACGAGCAGTACTTC
TRBD1,few,TRBV5-6,TRBJ1-2,CASSLDSLRGQDYGYTF,TGTGCCAGCAGCTTAGACTCACTCAGGGGGCAGGACTATGGCTACACCTTC
TRBD1,NA,TRBV18,TRBJ1-1,CASSPDRGGSEAFF,TGTGCCAGCTCACCGGACAGGGGCGGTAGTGAAGCTTTCTTT
NA,NA,TRBV5-6,TRBJ1-6,CASSLGGAGGSPLHF,TGTGCCAGCAGTCTCGGGGGGGCCGGCGGTTCACCCCTCCACTTT
NA,once,TRBV27,TRBJ2-3,CASSPGAFGDTQYF,TGTGCCAGCAGTCCTGGGGCGTTCGGAGATACGCAGTATTTT
NA,NA,TRBV9,TRBJ2-2,CASSSRGGELFF,TGTGCCAGCAGCTCGCGTGGCGGGGAGCTGTTTTTT
NA,NA,TRBV4-2,TRBJ2-1,CASSQDLVEQFF,TGTGCCAGCAGCCAAGATCTAGTCGAGCAGTTCTTC
NA,NA,TRBV10-3,TRBJ2-7,CAISDISGYEQYF,TGTGCCATCAGTGATATATCGGGCTACGAGCAGTACTTC
NA,NA,TRBV5-1,TRBJ2-3,CASSLYPDTDTQYF,TGCGCCAGCAGCTTGTACCCAGACACAGATACGCAGTATTTT
NA,NA,TRBV5-1,TRBJ1-2,CASKDSTNYGYTF,TGCGCCAGCAAGGACAGTACTAACTATGGCTACACCTTC
TRBD1,NA,TRBV10-3,TRBJ1-2,CAITGGEGGYTF,TGTGCCATAACAGGGGGAGAGGGTGGCTACACCTTC
NA,NA,TRBV19,TRBJ1-2,CASSAHLRQENGYTF,TGTGCCAGTAGTGCCCACCTTCGACAGGAAAATGGCTACACCTTC
TRBD2,NA,TRBV7-2,TRBJ2-3,CASSLMAGVDTQYF,TGTGCCAGCAGCTTAATGGCGGGAGTTGATACGCAGTATTTT
NA,NA,TRBV6-1,TRBJ1-4,CASSGGSTNEKLFF,TGTGCCAGCAGTGGAGGCTCAACTAATGAAAAACTGTTTTTT
NA,once,TRBV2,TRBJ1-5,CASSEYGNQPQHF,TGTGCCAGCAGTGAGTACGGTAATCAGCCCCAGCATTTT
TRBD2,NA,TRBV2,TRBJ2-1,CASSGLAGMYNEQFF,TGTGCCAGCAGCGGACTAGCGGGAATGTACAATGAGCAGTTCTTC
NA,NA,TRBV6-5,TRBJ1-2,CASSPTGGNYGYTF,TGTGCCAGCAGTCCGACCGGCGGCAACTATGGCTACACCTTC
TRBD1,NA,TRBV19,TRBJ1-2,CASIGGQFNYGYTF,TGTGCCAGTATCGGGGGACAGTTCAACTATGGCTACACCTTC
TRBD1,NA,TRBV6-6,TRBJ1-4,CASSYTGTGDEKLFF,TGTGCCAGCAGTTACACCGGGACAGGGGACGAAAAACTGTTTTTT
NA,NA,TRBV19,TRBJ2-1,CASSVDTSSYNEQFF,TGTGCCAGTAGTGTCGACACGAGCTCCTACAATGAGCAGTTCTTC
TRBD2,NA,TRBV4-3,TRBJ2-2,CASSRGLASSKNTGELFF,TGCGCCAGCAGCCGTGGACTAGCGAGCAGTAAGAACACCGGGGAGCTGTTTTTT
TRBD1,NA,TRBV28,TRBJ1-2,CASSSTGEAYGYTF,TGTGCCAGCAGCTCAACAGGGGAGGCCTATGGCTACACCTTC
TRBD1,NA,TRBV6-5,TRBJ1-1,CASRPDGTAKAFF,TGTGCCAGCAGACCAGACGGGACAGCAAAAGCTTTCTTT
NA,once,TRBV7-4,TRBJ2-2,CASSFTFEGRGTGELFF,TGTGCCAGCAGCTTCACTTTTGAGGGGCGGGGCACCGGGGAGCTGTTTTTT
TRBD1,few,TRBV6-5,TRBJ1-2,CASSPGTGYGYTF,TGTGCCAGCAGTCCCGGGACAGGTTATGGCTACACCTTC
TRBD2,NA,TRBV4-2,TRBJ2-2,CASSPGLGIDGELFF,TGTGCCAGCAGCCCGGGACTAGGCATAGACGGGGAGCTGTTTTTT
TRBD2,medium-sized,TRBV4-2,TRBJ2-1,CASGLNSGGDYNEQFF,TGTGCCAGCGGACTCAATAGCGGGGGGGACTACAATGAGCAGTTCTTC
TRBD1,NA,TRBV15,TRBJ1-3,CATSPDRGNTIYF,TGTGCCACCAGCCCGGACAGGGGAAACACCATATATTTT
NA,NA,TRBV4-2,TRBJ1-5,CASSQDRNQPQHF,TGTGCCAGCAGCCAAGACAGGAATCAGCCCCAGCATTTT
NA,NA,TRBV6-1,TRBJ1-5,CASSEGGPSNQPQHF,TGTGCCAGCAGTGAAGGCGGCCCTAGCAATCAGCCCCAGCATTTT
NA,NA,TRBV29-1,TRBJ1-1,CSVPHEGGRTEAFF,TGCAGCGTTCCGCACGAGGGTGGGCGCACTGAAGCTTTCTTT
NA,NA,TRBV4-1,TRBJ1-6,CASAVGGNNSPLHF,TGCGCCAGCGCAGTGGGGGGTAATAATTCACCCCTCCACTTT
NA,once,TRBV18,TRBJ1-1,CASSPPSVMNTEAFF,TGTGCCAGCTCACCACCGAGCGTGATGAACACTGAAGCTTTCTTT